These T cell receptor beta chains were read from a single sample in a study of blood T cell repertoires in COVID-19. Assay: immunoSEQ multiplex PCR; the TCRdb copy retains only in-frame clones and omits some. This sample has about 98,000 clones, with about 89% found just once. The source material was peripheral blood. The receptors shown here come from a man aged 45-60 years with acute or convalescent COVID-19. CDR3s include the opening cysteine and the closing phenylalanine or tryptophan. A D gene is named only where the DNA matches it firmly. The size entry is marked missing in some rows and otherwise reads once, few, many or a size class.

V gene,clone size,J gene,D gene,CDR3 DNA,CDR3 protein
TRBV19,.,TRBJ1-1,.,TGTGCCAGTAGTTTAGGGTTTACATTACGCACTGAAGCTTTCTTT,CASSLGFTLRTEAFF
TRBV27,once,TRBJ2-1,.,TGTGCCAGCAGTCCGGCCGGGTATACCTCCTACAATGAGCAGTTCTTC,CASSPAGYTSYNEQFF
TRBV7-9,.,TRBJ1-2,TRBD1,TGTGCTAGCCTGACAGGGCTATATGGCTACACCTTC,CASLTGLYGYTF
TRBV4-1,.,TRBJ2-1,.,TGCGCCAGCAGCCAAGATCGGGCTAGCCGAGTCAATGAGCAGTTCTTC,CASSQDRASRVNEQFF
TRBV2,few,TRBJ1-3,.,TGTGCCAGCAGTGTTCCCAGCTCTGGAAACACCATATATTTT,CASSVPSSGNTIYF
TRBV6-1,.,TRBJ2-5,.,TGTGCCAGCAGTGAATGGAGTGGGGGCGGTGAGACCCAGTACTTC,CASSEWSGGGETQYF
TRBV19,.,TRBJ1-6,.,TGTGCCAGTAGTGGTGCGGCGAGCTCCTATAATTCACCCCTCCACTTT,CASSGAASSYNSPLHF
TRBV10-3,.,TRBJ1-5,.,TGTGCCATCAGTGACCGATCCGGGGATCAGCCCCAGCATTTT,CAISDRSGDQPQHF
TRBV18,.,TRBJ1-4,.,TGTGCCAGCTCACCCTTAGGCCTCGGGGTAAATGAAAAACTGTTTTTT,CASSPLGLGVNEKLFF
TRBV18,.,TRBJ2-7,.,TGTGCCAGCTCACCACGTCCGGGACAAAGCTCCTACGAGCAGTACTTC,CASSPRPGQSSYEQYF
TRBV18,many,TRBJ2-7,.,TGTGCCAGCTCACCACTAGAGACTAAAAGTTACGAGCAGTACTTC,CASSPLETKSYEQYF
TRBV27,.,TRBJ2-7,.,TGTGCCAGCACTCGCGGGAATGGCTACGAGCAGTACTTC,CASTRGNGYEQYF
TRBV5-5,.,TRBJ2-5,.,TGTGCCAGCAGCTTGGGGCGACAGGTTGCCCAAGAGACCCAGTACTTC,CASSLGRQVAQETQYF
TRBV7-8,.,TRBJ1-2,TRBD1,TGTGCCAGCAGCTTAGCCGGGGGGACAGGGGTCTATGGCTACACCTTC,CASSLAGGTGVYGYTF
TRBV21-1,.,TRBJ2-4,.,TGTGCCAGCAGCAACGCTGCACTAGCCAAAAACATTCAGTACTTC,CASSNAALAKNIQYF
TRBV18,once,TRBJ2-2,.,TGTGCCAGCTCCCCGGGAACGGACACCGGGGAGCTGTTTTTT,CASSPGTDTGELFF
TRBV7-9,.,TRBJ1-1,.,TGTGCCAGCAGCTTAGTAACCGGGAACACTGAAGCTTTCTTT,CASSLVTGNTEAFF